This TCR beta chain was sequenced in a study of cytomegalovirus exposure and HLA in healthy donors. Study-level findings and limits: Across all donors, roughly uniform sequencing depth was an assumption of the presence/absence analyses.

In regard to this clone: The target antigen is unknown.

In the PCR, 60 Vbeta and 13 Jbeta primers were used. The table came from immunoSEQ multiplex PCR; TCRdb's copy has only in-frame clones and leaves some out. Of approximately 130,000 clones listed, about 79% were seen once; the top ten hold around 2%. Sequenced: PBMCs. The TCR was taken from a female donor in good health and CMV-seropositive.

The CDR3 here is CASRADRGRGNQPQHF. The DNA for the CDR3 is TGTGCCAGTAGGGCGGACAGGGGCAGGGGCAATCAGCCCCAGCATTTT. The chain carries TRBV19 and TRBJ1-5; TRBD1 aligns across 9 bases. Germline CDR1 reads LNHDA; CDR2 reads SQIVND (reference sequence). This CDR3 spans 16 amino acids. J gave up 2 bases and V 6 bases, and 8 bases lay outside the gene matches.